This record concerns one T cell receptor (beta chain) sequence. What it recognizes is unknown. The data originate from a study of cytomegalovirus exposure and HLA in healthy donors. Study-wide points: Among immune exposure information, only CMV serostatus was available. About 87% or about 30% of the time was how often most TCR beta V segments were productive, according to an earlier analysis. TCR sequences were mostly rare, though some public TCRs occurred in many donors. Three chains linked to CMV were shown in vitro to be specific for CMV antigens.

Use of 60 Vbeta and 13 Jbeta primers characterized the PCR. The method was immunoSEQ multiplex PCR; TCRdb's version includes in-frame clones alone and lacks a portion of them. The data hold approximately 150,000 clones, with approximately 78% observed a single time. Looked up from germline, CDR1 is SGHNT and CDR2 is YYREEE (reference sequence). The length of the CDR3 is 19 residues. The V end lost 0 bases, the J end lost 1 base, and 20 bases lay between the germline ends. The chain is built from TRBV5-4 and TRBJ2-1; TRBD2 is a possible D gene (6 bases). Source material: PBMCs. This clonotype originated in a female donor in good health and CMV-seronegative. The CDR3 DNA sequence: TGTGCCAGCAGCTTGGTGGCGGGGTTCCTAGGTCCTTCCTACAATGAGCAGTTCTTC. Its protein product is CASSLVAGFLGPSYNEQFF.